Following are 25 T cell receptor beta chains from one sample sequenced in a study of early T cells in non-severe SARS-CoV-2 infection. TCRdb reanalysed the 5' RACE reads using MiXCR and keeps one entry per CDR3 protein. The sample lists 80,000 to 95,000 distinct CDR3 sequences, roughly an eighth occurring once. Specimen: whole blood. The source of these receptors is an adult who was a healthcare worker with PCR-confirmed SARS-CoV-2 infection or an uninfected control (not recorded which).

This clonotype has only one observation. Being one base from a much bigger clone, this may be a read error. The V and J genes are TRBV5-4 and TRBJ1-1, with D unresolved. The CDR3 runs 13 residues. The germline V gene encodes CDR1 SGHNT and CDR2 YYREEE (reference sequence). CDR3 in amino acids: CANSFRRGTEAFF. The CDR3 nucleotides read TGTGCCAACAGCTTTCGACGCGGCACTGAAGCTTTCTTT.

This clonotype was detected a few times. This chain joins TRBV30 and TRBJ2-1; D may correspond to TRBD1 or TRBD2 (5 bases each). In germline, CDR1 is GTSNPN, CDR2 SVGIG (reference sequence). Trimming pared 0 bases from V and 0 bases from J, leaving 12 bases between. CDR3 length: 16 residues. DNA of the CDR3: TGTGCCTGGAGTGTCTTGGGGGTGAGCTCCTACAATGAGCAGTTCTTC. Protein sequence: CAWSVLGVSSYNEQFF.

Many counts were recorded for this clonotype. V is TRBV28 and J is TRBJ2-5; D is possibly TRBD2 (6 bases). The V end lost 5 bases, the J end lost 7 bases, and 11 bases lay between the germline ends. In germline, CDR1 is MDHEN, CDR2 SYDVKM. The CDR3 extends over 12 amino acids. This chain's CDR3 is CASSEMEGTQYF. The CDR3 DNA sequence: TGTGCCAGCAGTGAAATGGAGGGGACCCAGTACTTC.

This clonotype was observed at least ten times. CDR3 residues: CASSSGGLGGTDTQYF. DNA of the CDR3: TGTGCCAGCAGCTCGGGCGGACTAGGTGGCACAGATACGCAGTATTTT. The chain couples TRBV12-3 or TRBV12-4 to TRBJ2-3; 7 bases are shared with TRBD2. Trimming removed 6 bases from V and 1 base from J; junction bases left unmatched: 10. The CDR3 covers 16 residues.

This clonotype was detected ten times or more. The genes are TRBV3-1 and TRBJ2-6; D tentatively reads TRBD1 or TRBD2 (5 bases each). The CDR3 loop spans 11 amino acids. CDR1 LGHDT and CDR2 YNNKEL come from the germline V gene (reference sequence). V shed 5 bases and J shed 11 bases, with 7 bases lying between them. CDR3 in DNA: TGTGCCAGCAGCGGGGGAGACGTCCTGACTTTC. Translating it yields CASSGGDVLTF. Drawing the rest from reference TRBV3-1 and TRBJ2-6, the complete variable domain is DTAVSQTPKYLVTQMGNDKSIKCEQNLGHDTMYWYKQDSKKFLKIMFSYNNKELIINETVPNRFSPKSPDKAHLNLHINSLELGDSAVYFCASSGGDVLTFGAGSRLTVL.

This clonotype came up many times. The V call is TRBV3-1, the J call TRBJ2-1; D is perhaps TRBD2 (6 bases). The germline gives CDR1 LGHDT, CDR2 YNNKEL (reference sequence). The length of the CDR3 is 13 residues. Trimming removed 6 bases at V and 6 bases at J, with 12 bases between. The CDR3 region is CASRRKTSNEQFF. CDR3 bases: TGTGCCAGCAGGCGAAAGACTAGCAATGAGCAGTTCTTC.

There are a few counts of this clonotype. The chain carries TRBV2 and TRBJ1-1, with D unclear. This CDR3 has 15 residues. CDR1 and CDR2 (germline): SNHLY, FYNNEI. Trimming cost V 5 bases and J 4 bases, with 17 bases left between them. The CDR3, as DNA: TGTGCCAGCAGTAATCCAGAGTCGGGAGGCACTGAAGCTTTCTTT. Its protein is CASSNPESGGTEAFF. Combining the CDR3 with reference TRBV2 and TRBJ1-1 gives the whole variable domain EPEVTQTPSHQVTQMGQEVILRCVPISNHLYFYWYRQILGQKVEFLVSFYNNEISEKSEIFDDQFSVERPDGSNFTLKIRSTKLEDSAMYFCASSNPESGGTEAFFGQGTRLTVV.

A note on this clonotype: A much larger clone differs from this one at a single base, so this may be a read error. The rearrangement uses TRBV5-6 and TRBJ2-7; D not resolved. The CDR3 sequence is 14 residues long. Germline assignment: CDR1 SGHDT and CDR2 YYEEEE. The CDR3 DNA sequence: TGTGCCAGCATCTCCATGTTCCGTACGGACGAGCAGCACTTC. This encodes CASISMFRTDEQHF.

There are a few counts of this clonotype. This sequence joins TRBV29-1 and TRBJ2-7; the match to TRBD2 covers 15 bases. V trimming: 4 bases; J trimming: 2 bases; junction bases outside the gene matches: 9. There are 17 residues in the CDR3. In germline, CDR1 is SQVTM, CDR2 ANQGSEA. This CDR3 reads CSVGGRTSGGDPYEQYF. The CDR3 region has the DNA TGCAGCGTTGGAGGCCGGACTAGCGGGGGGGATCCCTACGAGCAGTACTTC.

The table lists this clonotype with many counts. The chain links TRBV15 to TRBJ2-1; TRBD2 agrees at 8 bases. Trimming cost V 0 bases and J 6 bases; bases outside gene matches: 7. Germline V gene lookup returns CDR1 LNHNV and CDR2 YYDKDF (reference sequence). CDR3 length: 16 residues. CDR3 region: CATSRDFLAGRNEQFF. CDR3 nucleotides: TGTGCCACCAGCAGAGATTTCCTAGCGGGCCGCAATGAGCAGTTCTTC.

The chain has TRBV6-5 and TRBJ1-1; tentative D call: TRBD1 (5 bases). With 4 bases removed from V and 4 bases from J, the gap between germline ends came to 16 bases. CDR1 and CDR2 (germline): MNHEY, SVGAGI. The CDR3 consists of 15 residues. CDR3 loop: CASSLFRGGGTEAFF. As DNA, the CDR3 is TGTGCCAGCAGTTTATTTCGCGGCGGGGGCACTGAAGCTTTCTTT.

This clonotype was detected only a few times. This chain uses TRBV7-9 with TRBJ2-7; tentatively, D is TRBD1 (5 bases). Germline assignment: CDR1 SEHNR and CDR2 FQNEAQ (reference sequence). V lost 0 bases, J lost 6 bases, and 9 bases lay in between. There are 13 residues in the CDR3. The CDR3 bases are TGTGCCAGCAGCTTAGCGGTTCAGGGCGAGCAGTACTTC. It yields the protein CASSLAVQGEQYF.

This clonotype was observed a few times. The V and J genes are TRBV21-1 and TRBJ2-2; the listed D gene, TRBD1, was not tested against the DNA. TRBV21-1 corresponds to a pseudogene. The CDR3 is 16 residues long. CDR3 coding DNA: TGTGCCAGCAGCATAAGGGACAGGGGACTCACCGGGGAGCTGTTTTTT. This sequence encodes CASSIRDRGLTGELFF.

This clonotype appeared many times. The V and J genes are TRBV11-2 and TRBJ2-2, with unresolved D. Trimming removed 2 bases at V and 4 bases at J, with 8 bases between. CDR3 length: 14 residues. The V gene's germline CDR1 is SGHAT and CDR2 FQNNGV. The chain's CDR3 is CASSLTRPTGELFF. The CDR3 coding sequence is TGTGCCAGCAGCTTAACACGACCCACCGGGGAGCTGTTTTTT.

The chain couples TRBV11-2 to TRBJ2-1; 10 nucleotides align to TRBD2. The germline V gene encodes CDR1 SGHAT and CDR2 FQNNGV. The CDR3 runs to 22 residues. Losses at the gene ends were 1 base for V and 0 bases for J; bases not matched to a gene: 18. DNA of the CDR3: TGTGCCAGCAGCTTAGGGGCTAGCGGGGGATTCGCGGGCCCTAGCTCCTACAATGAGCAGTTCTTC. As protein: CASSLGASGGFAGPSSYNEQFF.

The chain joins TRBV27 to TRBJ1-5; D perhaps matches TRBD1 (6 bases). V was shortened by 5 bases and J by 0 bases, with 11 bases between the two germline ends. This CDR3 has 15 amino acids. Per the germline V gene, CDR1 is MNHEY and CDR2 is SMNVEV (reference sequence). CDR3: CASSVQGGSNQPQHF. CDR3 DNA sequence: TGTGCCAGCAGTGTACAGGGAGGTAGCAATCAGCCCCAGCATTTT.

This clonotype was seen only a few times. CDR3: CASSVDAPFNPGGQETQYF. CDR3 in DNA: TGTGCCAGCAGCGTAGACGCCCCCTTTAACCCGGGGGGCCAAGAGACCCAGTACTTC. The V and J genes are TRBV9 and TRBJ2-5; 7 bases are shared with TRBD2. The germline V gene has CDR1 SGDLS and CDR2 YYNGEE. The length of the CDR3 is 19 residues. V lost 0 bases and J lost 1; bases outside the gene matches: 15.

This clonotype was picked up many times. This chain joins TRBV7-2 and TRBJ2-1; the match to TRBD2 covers 9 bases. CDR1 is SGHTA, CDR2 FQGNSA, per germline. The J segment lost 5 bases and the V segment lost 4 bases, leaving 9 bases of the junction unmatched. The CDR3 covers 16 residues. CDR3 nucleotide sequence: TGTGCCAGCAGCTCGCGGACTAGCGAGATTCACAATGAGCAGTTCTTC. It translates to CASSSRTSEIHNEQFF.

This rearrangement joins TRBV20-1 to TRBJ2-7, with TRBD2 matching over 9 bases. In germline, CDR1 is DFQATT, CDR2 SNEGSKA (reference sequence). The CDR3 spans 13 residues. J gave up 3 bases and V 6 bases, and 6 bases lay outside the gene matches. The CDR3 bases are TGCAGTGCAAAGGGACTAGCTTACTACGAGCAGTACTTC. Translated: CSAKGLAYYEQYF.

The V gene is TRBV12-3 or TRBV12-4, the J gene TRBJ1-3; tentative D call: TRBD1 (6 bases). This CDR3 region has 15 residues. V gave up 3 bases and J gave up 4 bases, with 13 bases separating them. CDR3 nucleotide sequence: TGTGCCAGCAGTTTGAGGGGGTTCTCCGGAAACACCATATATTTT. Translation gives CASSLRGFSGNTIYF.

This clonotype was counted many times. The chain's CDR3 is CASSSLAGGYNEQFF. Written as DNA, the CDR3 is TGTGCCAGCAGTTCCTTAGCGGGGGGTTACAATGAGCAGTTCTTC. This chain connects TRBV6-6 to TRBJ2-1; 10 positions agree with TRBD2. Germline loops: CDR1 MNHNY, CDR2 SVGAGI (reference sequence). This CDR3 spans 15 amino acids. V shed 4 bases, J shed 4 bases, and the junction held 4 bases outside the gene matches.

Comment on this clonotype: A much larger clone differs from this one at a single base, so this may be a read error. This chain's CDR3 is CAFQPTSFSYGFTF. In DNA, the CDR3 is TGTGCCTTCCAGCCTACATCGTTCAGCTATGGCTTCACCTTC. The J gene is TRBJ1-2, the V gene TRBV30, with unresolved D. Germline V lookup: CDR1 GTSNPN, CDR2 SVGIG (reference sequence). The CDR3 is 14 residues long.

This clonotype was seen a handful of times. The chain links TRBV27 to TRBJ1-5; D remains unclear. This CDR3 has 14 amino acids. Germline assignment: CDR1 MNHEY and CDR2 SMNVEV (reference sequence). V was clipped by 5 bases and J by 1 base, with 9 bases between them. Written as DNA, the CDR3 is TGTGCCAGCAGTACCCCCGGGAGCAATCAGCCCCAGCATTTT. Amino acids: CASSTPGSNQPQHF.

In this sample, this clonotype turned up a few times. This chain joins TRBV18 and TRBJ2-1; D is uncertain. V was cut by 2 bases and J by 4 bases, with 9 bases left in between. The CDR3 has 14 amino acids. Germline CDR1 and CDR2: KGHSH and LQKENI. The CDR3 DNA reads TGTGCCAGCTCACCATATCCAGATTACAATGAGCAGTTCTTC. Translating it yields CASSPYPDYNEQFF.

The rearrangement links TRBV11-2 to TRBJ2-3; D possibly uses TRBD1 or TRBD2 (5 bases each). CDR1 and CDR2 from the germline V gene are SGHAT and FQNNGV. The CDR3 runs 12 residues. The V end lost 2 bases, the J end lost 6 bases, and 6 bases lay between the germline ends. The CDR3, as DNA: TGTGCCAGCAGCTTATGGGGGGATACGCAGTATTTT. This encodes CASSLWGDTQYF. Combining the CDR3 with reference TRBV11-2 and TRBJ2-3 gives the whole variable domain EAGVAQSPRYKIIEKRQSVAFWCNPISGHATLYWYQQILGQGPKLLIQFQNNGVVDDSQLPKDRFSAERLKGVDSTLKIQPAKLEDSAVYLCASSLWGDTQYFGPGTRLTVL.